Sequencing of this T cell receptor (beta chain) was carried out in a study of T cells after yellow fever vaccination. Overall study findings and caveats: Subsequent to the booster, the majority of primary-vaccination clones reappeared (roughly 95% CD4, around 90% CD8).

This clonotype was seen a handful of times. Antigen specificity is unknown. The 5'RACE template-switching step produced TCR cDNA and added a universal primer site and UMIs. From the 5' RACE reads, TCRdb called clonotypes with MiXCR, one entry per CDR3 protein. The data contain 150,000 to 200,000 distinct CDR3 sequences, under 7.5% of them seen just once; the ten biggest clones take up around 2.3%. The germline CDR1 and CDR2 sequences are SGHVS and FNYEAQ. The CDR3 consists of 21 residues. Trimming removed 1 base at V and 5 bases at J, with 30 bases between. The chain has TRBV7-6 and TRBJ2-1; weak D call: TRBD2 (7 bases). This clonotype originated in a man between 18 and 35 years old who received the YFV17D yellow fever vaccine. The sequences come from CD4+ T cells sorted from PBMCs, collected about 5 days after the first yellow fever vaccination. This CDR3 is CASSLVSSAAVGGRFDNEQFF. CDR3 DNA: TGTGCCAGCAGCTTAGTTTCCTCGGCTGCCGTGGGGGGGCGATTTGACAATGAGCAGTTCTTC.